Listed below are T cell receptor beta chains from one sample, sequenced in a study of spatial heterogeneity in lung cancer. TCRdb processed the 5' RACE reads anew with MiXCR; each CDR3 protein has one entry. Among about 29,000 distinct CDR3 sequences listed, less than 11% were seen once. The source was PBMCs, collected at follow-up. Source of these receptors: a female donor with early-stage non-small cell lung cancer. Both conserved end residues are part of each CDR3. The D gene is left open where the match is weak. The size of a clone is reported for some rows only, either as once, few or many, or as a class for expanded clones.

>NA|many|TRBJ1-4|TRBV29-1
TGCAGCGTTGCCGGATGGAGTGAAAAACTGTTTTTT
CSVAGWSEKLFF
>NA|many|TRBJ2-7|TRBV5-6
TGTGCCAGCAGCTTCGCCGAATCCTACGAGCAGTACTTC
CASSFAESYEQYF
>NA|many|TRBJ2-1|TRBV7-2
TGTGCCAGCTCTAGGGGGTACAATGAGCAGTTCTTC
CASSRGYNEQFF
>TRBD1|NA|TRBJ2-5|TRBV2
TGTGCCAGCACTCTCGAGACAGGGTCGGAGACCCAGTACTTC
CASTLETGSETQYF
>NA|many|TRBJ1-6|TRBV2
TGTGCCAGCAGTGGCAATCGAGCACCCCTCCACTTT
CASSGNRAPLHF
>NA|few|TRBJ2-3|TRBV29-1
TGCAGCCCCCCCACCCAAAGCGCAGATACGCAGTATTTT
CSPPTQSADTQYF
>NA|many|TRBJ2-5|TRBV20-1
TGCAGTGCCACCCTTGACCGGGACAAGACCCAGTACTTC
CSATLDRDKTQYF
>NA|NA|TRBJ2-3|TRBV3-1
TGTGCCAGTATGGACCAGGCGAGAACCACAGATACGCAGTATTTT
CASMDQARTTDTQYF
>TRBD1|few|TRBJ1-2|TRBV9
TGTGCCAGCAGGACAGGGACGGATGGCTACACCTTC
CASRTGTDGYTF
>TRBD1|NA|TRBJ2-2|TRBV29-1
TGCAGCACCCGGGACAGGGAAAACACCGGGGAGCTGTTTTTT
CSTRDRENTGELFF
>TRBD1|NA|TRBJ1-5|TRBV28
TGTGCCAGCAACCTTAAAGGAGGACTTGGGACAGCAAATCAGCCCCAGCATTTT
CASNLKGGLGTANQPQHF
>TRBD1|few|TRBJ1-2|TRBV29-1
TGCAGCGTTGAGGACAGGGGACCTAACTATGGCTACACCTTC
CSVEDRGPNYGYTF
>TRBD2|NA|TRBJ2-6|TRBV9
TGTGCCAGCAGGAGGGAGGGCTCTGGGGCCAACGTCCTGACTTTC
CASRREGSGANVLTF
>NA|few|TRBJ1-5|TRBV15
TGTGCCACCAGCAGAGATCGGGGTGAGCCCCAGCATTTT
CATSRDRGEPQHF
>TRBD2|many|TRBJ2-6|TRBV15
TGTGCCACCAGCTCACGAACTAGCGGGGGGCGTTCTGGGGCCAACGTCCTGACTTTC
CATSSRTSGGRSGANVLTF
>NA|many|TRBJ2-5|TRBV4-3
TGCGCCAGCAGCCGGCGAACTAAACAAGAGACCCAGTACTTC
CASSRRTKQETQYF
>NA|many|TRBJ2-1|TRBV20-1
TGCAGTGCCCCCCGTGGTGGAAATGAGCAGTTCTTC
CSAPRGGNEQFF
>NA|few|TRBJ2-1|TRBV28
TGTGCCAGCAGTTTAATTTCGGGCCGTGATGAGCAGTTCTTC
CASSLISGRDEQFF
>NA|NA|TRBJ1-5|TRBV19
TGTGCCAGTAGTATTTCGGTGTATCAGCCCCAGCATTTT
CASSISVYQPQHF
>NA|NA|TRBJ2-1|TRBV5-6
TGTGCCAGCAGCTTTGGGTCTTTCCTCTACAATGAGCAGTTCTTC
CASSFGSFLYNEQFF
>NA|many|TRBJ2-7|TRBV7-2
TGTGCCAGCAGCTTATGGGGAGCCTACGAGCAGTACTTC
CASSLWGAYEQYF
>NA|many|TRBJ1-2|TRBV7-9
TGTGCCAGCAGCTTATTCCCTGGGGATGGCTACACCTTC
CASSLFPGDGYTF
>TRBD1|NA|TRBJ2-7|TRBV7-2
TGTGCCAGCAGCTCACGGACAGGGGCGTCCTACGAGCAGTACTTC
CASSSRTGASYEQYF
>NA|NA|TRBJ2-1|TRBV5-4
TGTGCCAGCAGCTTGGGGCAGGAAAGGTACAATGAGCAGTTCTTC
CASSLGQERYNEQFF
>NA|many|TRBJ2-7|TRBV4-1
TGCGCCAGCAGCCAAGACCCCGGGTCGGACGCCTACGAGCAGTACTTC
CASSQDPGSDAYEQYF
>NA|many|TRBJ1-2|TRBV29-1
TGCAGCGTCCACTTGATCCCTGGAGGCTACACCTTC
CSVHLIPGGYTF
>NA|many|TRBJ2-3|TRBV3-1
TGTGCCAGCAGCCTCCGCTCAGATACGCAGTATTTT
CASSLRSDTQYF